This T cell receptor (beta chain) stems from a study of chronic HIV infection and antiretroviral therapy. In its sample, this clonotype was seen a few times. Using its own MiXCR run on the 5' RACE reads, TCRdb lists one record per CDR3 protein. Of 40,000 to 60,000 distinct CDR3 sequences listed, under 20% were seen once; the top ten hold more than 2.5%. The CDR3 totals 12 residues. V shed 11 bases, J shed 4 bases, and the junction held 5 bases outside the gene matches. Looked up from germline, CDR1 is MNHEY and CDR2 is SMNVEV (reference sequence). This sequence originates from an adult who had HIV and had not received antiretroviral therapy, or was an uninfected healthy control (not recorded which). The rearrangement joins TRBV27 to TRBJ1-2; TRBD1 agrees at 9 bases. What was sequenced was peripheral blood. The CDR3 bases are TGTGCCGGACAGGGGAGGGGCTATGGCTACACCTTC. Encoded protein: CAGQGRGYGYTF.